The 29 T cell receptor beta chains given below trace back to one sample, sequenced in a study of blood T cells in healthy people across ages. Primed by a sample-barcoded 5' primer and a J-beta primer mix, a second PCR proceeded for roughly 7 to 11 cycles. TCRdb re-called the 5' RACE reads with MiXCR, one entry per CDR3 protein. The sample yields approximately 850,000 distinct CDR3 sequences, approximately 48% seen once. The sequenced sample consisted of blood. The source is a man in his sixties in good health.

This clonotype was picked up a small number of times. V gene TRBV27 combines with J gene TRBJ2-5; TRBD2 matches at 9 bases. The CDR3 has 15 residues. Trimming removed 2 bases from V and 2 bases from J; junction bases left unmatched: 3. CDR1 is MNHEY, CDR2 SMNVEV, per germline (reference sequence). The CDR3 is CASSLTSGLQETQYF. The CDR3, as DNA: TGTGCCAGCAGTTTAACTAGCGGGCTTCAAGAGACCCAGTACTTC.

This clonotype was recorded a few times. The chain has TRBV6-5 and TRBJ1-4; weak D call: TRBD1 (6 bases). This CDR3 has 14 amino acids. CDR1 is MNHEY, CDR2 SVGAGI, per germline. V was cut by 4 bases and J by 8 bases, with 14 bases left in between. CDR3: CASSSRTVTEKLFF. CDR3 DNA sequence: TGTGCCAGCAGTTCCCGGACAGTGACCGAAAAACTGTTTTTT.

CDR3 residues: CSVRDTTNEKLFF. The CDR3, as DNA: TGCAGCGTAAGAGATACAACTAATGAAAAACTGTTTTTT. The rearrangement links TRBV29-1 to TRBJ1-4, with no clear D. The CDR3 is 13 amino acids. V was trimmed by 6 bases and J by 0 bases, leaving 8 bases between them. Germline V lookup: CDR1 SQVTM, CDR2 ANQGSEA.

The chain combines TRBV5-6 with TRBJ1-6, with D possibly TRBD1 on 6 matching bases. Germline V gene lookup returns CDR1 SGHDT and CDR2 YYEEEE. Trimming removed 0 bases at V and 10 bases at J, with 20 bases between. CDR3 length: 17 residues. The CDR3 spells CASSLAVRGSSISPLHF. The CDR3 coding sequence is TGTGCCAGCAGCTTGGCCGTCAGGGGATCTTCAATATCACCCCTCCACTTT.

This sequence joins TRBV20-1 and TRBJ2-7, with a weak D call TRBD1 (5 bases). This CDR3 has 15 residues. V was cut by 6 bases and J by 0 bases, with 18 bases left in between. CDR1 and CDR2 from the germline V gene are DFQATT and SNEGSKA (reference sequence). CDR3 in DNA: TGCAGTGCGACGACAGTGGGTACAGACTCCTACGAGCAGTACTTC. This encodes CSATTVGTDSYEQYF.

J is TRBJ1-6 and V is TRBV3-1; D is unclear. CDR1 LGHDT and CDR2 YNNKEL come from the germline V gene (reference sequence). The CDR3 is 15 residues long. Trimming left V 6 bases short and J 7 bases short, with 16 bases between. The CDR3 DNA follows: TGTGCCAGCAGTTGGGTAGTTGGGGTAAATTCACCCCTCCACTTT. Encoded protein: CASSWVVGVNSPLHF.

J is TRBJ2-1 and V is TRBV27; TRBD2 matches 9 bases. Germline V gene sequence: CDR1 MNHEY, CDR2 SMNVEV (reference sequence). V shed 3 bases, J shed 8 bases, and the junction held 8 bases outside the gene matches. This CDR3 is built from 15 residues. The CDR3 spells CASSFGGGAFDEQFF. CDR3 DNA sequence: TGTGCCAGCAGTTTTGGCGGGGGGGCCTTCGATGAGCAGTTCTTC.

This clonotype turned up a few times. The rearrangement links TRBV7-9 to TRBJ2-1; a possible D gene is TRBD2 (6 bases). Germline V gives CDR1 SEHNR, CDR2 FQNEAQ (reference sequence). The CDR3 sequence is 17 residues long. V lost 0 bases to trimming and J lost 0 bases, with 12 bases between them. CDR3 coding DNA: TGTGCCAGCAGCTTAGCTTCCGGGGGTACCTCCTACAATGAGCAGTTCTTC. Protein: CASSLASGGTSYNEQFF.

V and J are TRBV29-1 and TRBJ1-5; 10 nucleotides match TRBD1. CDR3 size: 14 residues. Trimming removed 5 bases from V and 6 bases from J; junction bases left unmatched: 7. Looked up from germline, CDR1 is SQVTM and CDR2 is ANQGSEA. DNA for the CDR3: TGCAGCGTTAGACAGGGGGCCCCCGGTCAGCCCCAGCATTTT. As protein: CSVRQGAPGQPQHF.

This chain links TRBV7-9 with TRBJ1-2; unclear D gene. CDR1 is SEHNR, CDR2 FQNEAQ, per germline (reference sequence). V dropped 1 base and J dropped 3 bases, with 9 bases sitting between them. This CDR3 is built from 14 residues. The CDR3 region is CASSLGARHYGYTF. CDR3 sequence (DNA): TGTGCCAGCAGCTTAGGGGCAAGGCACTATGGCTACACCTTC.

This clonotype was seen only a few times. This chain uses TRBV2 with TRBJ2-5; D may be TRBD2 (6 bases). This CDR3 contains 15 residues. V was trimmed by 6 bases and J by 5 bases, leaving 19 bases between them. Germline V lookup: CDR1 SNHLY, CDR2 FYNNEI. The DNA for the CDR3 is TGTGCCAGCAGCAAGGAGACTAGTCCTCAGGAGACCCAGTACTTC. Its protein is CASSKETSPQETQYF.

The chain employs TRBV7-2 and TRBJ2-4; TRBD1 is a possible D gene (6 bases). The CDR3 has 16 amino acids. Germline V gene sequence: CDR1 SGHTA, CDR2 FQGNSA. V was clipped by 5 bases and J by 13 bases, with 27 bases between them. CDR3 bases: TGTGCCAGCAGCCCTAGTGGGGGCGTTAGGGTCGGTGAGCAGTACTTC. Translated, it gives CASSPSGGVRVGEQYF.

This clonotype has a handful of counts. This sequence joins TRBV5-1 and TRBJ2-1; D is undetermined. CDR1 SGHRS and CDR2 YFSETQ come from the germline V gene. CDR3 length: 12 residues. V was cut by 1 base and J by 7 bases, with 6 bases left in between. The CDR3 DNA sequence: TGCGCCAGCAGCTTGCTTGTTAATGAGCAGTTCTTC. It is translated as CASSLLVNEQFF.

This clonotype was recorded only once. The rearrangement joins TRBV6-2 or TRBV6-3 to TRBJ1-5, with a possible D match to TRBD1 (5 bases). The length of the CDR3 is 14 residues. CDR1 MNHEY and CDR2 SVGEGT come from the germline V gene. V lost 5 bases to trimming and J lost 4 bases, with 12 bases between them. The CDR3 protein is CASSTQGRNQPQHF. CDR3 in DNA: TGTGCCAGCAGTACCCAGGGTAGGAATCAGCCCCAGCATTTT.

The table lists this clonotype with a few counts. The rearrangement links TRBV7-2 to TRBJ2-3; 9 nucleotides line up with TRBD2. Germline V lookup: CDR1 SGHTA, CDR2 FQGNSA. This CDR3 has 15 amino acids. The V segment lost 5 bases and the J segment 1 base; nucleotides outside the gene matches: 4. The CDR3 DNA follows: TGTGCCAGCAGCAATAGCGGGGGACGCACAGATACGCAGTATTTT. It is translated as CASSNSGGRTDTQYF.

The rearrangement links TRBV5-6 to TRBJ2-1; D remains unclear. Looked up from germline, CDR1 is SGHDT and CDR2 is YYEEEE. The ends were cut back, 3 bases at V and 6 bases at J, with 13 bases in the middle. The CDR3 length is 14 residues. CDR3 sequence: CASSSLAYSNEQFF. CDR3 nucleotides: TGTGCCAGCAGCTCGTTAGCCTATAGCAATGAGCAGTTCTTC.

This clonotype occurred many times. This chain joins TRBV7-9 and TRBJ2-7; TRBD1 agrees at 9 bases. Germline lookup yields CDR1 SEHNR and CDR2 FQNEAQ (reference sequence). V lost 2 bases to trimming and J lost 6 bases; unmatched junction nucleotides: 8. CDR3 length equals 15 residues. In DNA form, the CDR3 reads TGTGCCAGCAGCTTAATCACAGGGGGCGCTTCCGAGCAGTACTTC. Residues: CASSLITGGASEQYF.

In this sample, this clonotype turned up many times. CDR3 DNA sequence: TGTGCCAGCAGGGCAGGGGGGACGGACAATGAGCAGTTCTTC. It is translated as CASRAGGTDNEQFF. This chain joins TRBV12-3 or TRBV12-4 and TRBJ2-1; a possible D gene is TRBD1 (7 bases). The CDR3 runs to 14 residues. Trimming removed 6 bases at V and 5 bases at J, with 14 bases between.

V usage is TRBV9 and J usage is TRBJ1-2; D is unresolved. The CDR3 covers 13 residues. Trimming removed 4 bases from V and 5 bases from J, with 12 bases in between. The germline gives CDR1 SGDLS, CDR2 YYNGEE. CDR3 nucleotide sequence: TGTGCCAGCAGCCATAATGCGGGGTATGGCTACACCTTC. Translating it yields CASSHNAGYGYTF.

At least ten counts were recorded for this clonotype. The gene calls are TRBV6-2 or TRBV6-3 and TRBJ2-7, with unresolved D. Trimming cost V 6 bases and J 2 bases, with 14 bases left between them. CDR3 length equals 14 residues. Germline CDR1 is MNHEY and CDR2 is SVGEGT. CDR3 DNA: TGTGCCAGCAGCCCTCACAGCCGAACCTACGAGCAGTACTTC. The encoded protein is CASSPHSRTYEQYF.

The CDR3 sequence: CSALRRNEAFF. In nucleotides, the CDR3 is TGCAGTGCTTTGAGGAGAAATGAAGCTTTCTTT. The chain links TRBV20-1 to TRBJ1-1; D gene uncertain. This CDR3 comprises 11 residues. Germline CDR1 DFQATT, CDR2 SNEGSKA (reference sequence). V was trimmed by 5 bases and J by 7 bases, leaving 11 bases between them.

The rearrangement links TRBV2 to TRBJ1-2; 7 nucleotides agree with TRBD1. The trim removed 1 base at V and 2 bases at J, leaving 4 bases unmatched. CDR1 and CDR2 (germline): SNHLY, FYNNEI. This CDR3 contains 15 residues. This chain's CDR3 is CASSEVDRANYGYTF. In DNA, the CDR3 is TGTGCCAGCAGTGAAGTTGACAGGGCAAACTATGGCTACACCTTC.

The chain is built from TRBV5-6 and TRBJ2-2, with D uncertain. Germline V lookup: CDR1 SGHDT, CDR2 YYEEEE. CDR3 length: 14 residues. Trimming shortened V by 4 bases and J by 7 bases, and 14 bases separated the two germline ends. The CDR3 protein is CASSGGPLYGELFF. As DNA, the CDR3 is TGTGCCAGCAGCGGCGGACCTCTATACGGGGAGCTGTTTTTT.

The chain is built from TRBV9 and TRBJ2-5; D is perhaps TRBD2 (7 bases). The CDR3 spans 15 residues. The germline gives CDR1 SGDLS, CDR2 YYNGEE. V gave up 2 bases and J gave up 3 bases, with 14 bases separating them. The CDR3 region is CASSVRGGEEETQYF. In nucleotides, the CDR3 is TGTGCCAGCAGCGTTCGAGGGGGGGAGGAAGAGACCCAGTACTTC.

V gene TRBV7-3 combines with J gene TRBJ2-5, with D perhaps assigned TRBD1 or TRBD2 (5 bases each). The CDR3 consists of 16 residues. V lost 2 bases, J lost 2 bases, and 15 bases lay in between. The germline V gene has CDR1 SGHTA and CDR2 FQGTGA. CDR3 in DNA: TGTGCCAGCAGCTTACGTCCTGCAGGGACGCAAGAGACCCAGTACTTC. Translated, it gives CASSLRPAGTQETQYF.

This clonotype was found a few times. The chain uses TRBV7-2 and TRBJ2-7; TRBD2 matches at 8 bases. The CDR3 totals 16 residues. Trimming cost V 2 bases and J 3 bases; bases outside gene matches: 9. Germline CDR1 and CDR2: SGHTA and FQGNSA. This chain's CDR3 is CASSLPGGPKDYEQYF. The CDR3 nucleotides are TGTGCCAGCAGCTTACCGGGGGGGCCTAAAGACTACGAGCAGTACTTC.

This clonotype has just a few counts. The chain joins TRBV14 to TRBJ2-5, with a possible D match to TRBD2 (5 bases). The closer fit of TRBJ2-7 to the DNA end suggests the J call may be wrong. The CDR3 spans 15 residues. Germline V gene lookup returns CDR1 SGHDN and CDR2 FVKESK. The CDR3 coding sequence is TGTGCCAGCAGCCAAAACCCGGGAACCTTCTCCGAGCAGTACTTC. It encodes CASSQNPGTFSEQYF.

In this sample, this clonotype turned up a few times. The chain employs TRBV20-1 and TRBJ2-5; 11 positions match TRBD2. Losses at the gene ends were 0 bases for V and 3 bases for J; bases not matched to a gene: 6. The CDR3 runs 16 residues. CDR1 is DFQATT and CDR2 is SNEGSKA in the germline V gene (reference sequence). CDR3 region: CSARDLLTSGEETQYF. In nucleotides, the CDR3 is TGCAGTGCTAGAGATCTCTTGACTAGCGGGGAAGAGACCCAGTACTTC.

This clonotype was seen more than once but under ten times. The chain carries TRBV4-1 and TRBJ2-7; 10 nucleotides match TRBD1. Germline CDR1 MGHRA, CDR2 YSYEKL. The CDR3 contains 16 residues. J gave up 4 bases and V 0 bases, and 6 bases lay outside the gene matches. CDR3 sequence reads: CASSQDLGTGAYEQYF. The DNA for the CDR3 is TGCGCCAGCAGCCAAGATTTAGGGACAGGGGCTTACGAGCAGTACTTC.